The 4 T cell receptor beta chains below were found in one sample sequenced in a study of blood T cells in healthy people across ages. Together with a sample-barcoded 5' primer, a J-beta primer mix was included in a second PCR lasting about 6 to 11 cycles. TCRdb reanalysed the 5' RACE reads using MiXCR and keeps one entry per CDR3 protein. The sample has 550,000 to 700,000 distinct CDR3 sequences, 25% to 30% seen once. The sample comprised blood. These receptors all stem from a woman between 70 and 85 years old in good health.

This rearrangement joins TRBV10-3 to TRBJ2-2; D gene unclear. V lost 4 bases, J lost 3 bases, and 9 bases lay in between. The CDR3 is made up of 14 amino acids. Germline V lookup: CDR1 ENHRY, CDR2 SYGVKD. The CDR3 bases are TGTGCCATCAGTGCTACATCCTACACCGGGGAGCTGTTTTTT. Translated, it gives CAISATSYTGELFF.

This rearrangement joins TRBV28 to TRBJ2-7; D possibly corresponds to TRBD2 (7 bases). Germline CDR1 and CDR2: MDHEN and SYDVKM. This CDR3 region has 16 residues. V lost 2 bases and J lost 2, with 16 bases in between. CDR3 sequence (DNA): TGTGCCAGCAGTTTAGTGTTAGGGGGAGGGGCCTACGAGCAGTACTTC. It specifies CASSLVLGGGAYEQYF.

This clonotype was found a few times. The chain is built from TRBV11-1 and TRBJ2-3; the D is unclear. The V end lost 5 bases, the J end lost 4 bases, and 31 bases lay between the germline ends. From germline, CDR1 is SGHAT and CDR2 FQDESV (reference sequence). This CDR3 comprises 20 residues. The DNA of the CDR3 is TGTGCCAGCAGCCCTTCGGAACGTAGGACGCGGTCCCCCGGTCCAGATACGCAGTATTTT. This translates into CASSPSERRTRSPGPDTQYF.

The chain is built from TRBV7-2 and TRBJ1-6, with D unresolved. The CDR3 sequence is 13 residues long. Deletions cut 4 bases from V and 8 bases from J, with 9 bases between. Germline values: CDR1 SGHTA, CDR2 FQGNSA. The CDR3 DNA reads TGTGCCAGCAGCTGGGAGGGATATTCACCCCTCCACTTT. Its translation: CASSWEGYSPLHF.